These 5 T cell receptor beta chains share one sample of origin, sequenced in a study of CD8 T cells in ankylosing spondylitis. Their antigen targets remain unknown. Broader study findings: Apparently characteristic of ankylosing spondylitis blood was a TCR beta motif (about eight highly homologous variants).

TCRdb fed the 5' RACE reads into MiXCR, producing one record per CDR3 protein. The sample gives 500,000 to 550,000 distinct CDR3 sequences, 9.5% to 15% of which show up once; approximately 7% is in the top ten. Sequencing was performed on blood, either unsorted or a sorted T cell fraction (not recorded which). Receptors were obtained from a male donor with ankylosing spondylitis.

This clonotype was seen a handful of times. V usage is TRBV12-3 or TRBV12-4 and J usage is TRBJ1-5; D not resolved. The V end was cut by 5 bases, the J end by 3 bases, with 14 bases between. This CDR3 has 15 amino acids. The CDR3 loop is CASSPSGRSNQPQHF. CDR3 nucleotide sequence: TGTGCCAGCAGTCCCTCAGGTCGCTCCAATCAGCCCCAGCATTTT.

V usage is TRBV5-1 and J usage is TRBJ2-1; no definite D call. This CDR3 is 14 amino acids long. Germline assignment: CDR1 SGHRS and CDR2 YFSETQ. Trimming removed 1 base from V and 5 bases from J, with 10 bases in between. This chain's CDR3 is CASSLWQAHNEQFF. CDR3 coding DNA: TGCGCCAGCAGCTTGTGGCAGGCCCACAATGAGCAGTTCTTC.

The chain has TRBV11-2 and TRBJ1-2; D unresolved. The CDR3 is 15 amino acids. Germline values: CDR1 SGHAT, CDR2 FQNNGV. Trimming stripped 0 bases from V and 5 bases from J, with 13 bases between. The DNA of the CDR3 is TGTGCCAGCAGCTTAGATTACGGCAGCAGATATGGCTACACCTTC. This encodes CASSLDYGSRYGYTF.

This clonotype was counted many times. The chain employs TRBV14 and TRBJ2-2; D is perhaps TRBD2 (5 bases). This CDR3 region has 13 residues. The V gene's germline CDR1 is SGHDN and CDR2 FVKESK. V was clipped by 4 bases and J by 9 bases, with 12 bases between them. The CDR3 DNA sequence: TGTGCCAGCAGCCGGCTGGAGGACCGGGAGCTGTTTTTT. It translates to CASSRLEDRELFF. Together with reference TRBV14 and TRBJ2-2, the CDR3 gives the full variable domain: EAGVTQFPSHSVIEKGQTVTLRCDPISGHDNLYWYRRVMGKEIKFLLHFVKESKQDESGMPNNRFLAERTGGTYSTLKVQPAELEDSGVYFCASSRLEDRELFFGEGSRLTVL.

The genes are TRBV10-3 and TRBJ1-4; 8 bases match TRBD1. The CDR3 is made up of 12 amino acids. Trimming cost V 10 bases and J 6 bases; bases outside gene matches: 4. CDR1 is ENHRY and CDR2 is SYGVKD in the germline V gene. CDR3 residues: CATGTGDEKLFF. The DNA of the CDR3 is TGTGCCACCGGGACAGGAGATGAAAAACTGTTTTTT.